Listed here is a single T cell receptor beta chain. This sample is drawn from a study of cytomegalovirus exposure and HLA in healthy donors. CDR1 is SGHNT, CDR2 YYREEE, per germline (reference sequence). The trim removed 0 bases at V and 9 bases at J, leaving 7 bases unmatched. This CDR3 has 15 residues. Libraries were prepared by immunoSEQ multiplex PCR; TCRdb keeps only in-frame clonotypes and omits some of them. The data contain roughly 150,000 clones, 88% of them singletons. Material for sequencing was PBMCs. The J gene is TRBJ2-1, the V gene TRBV5-4; 9 bases map to TRBD2. This TCR derives from a young man in good health and CMV-seronegative. The CDR3 loop is CASSLVASGKGEQFF. The CDR3 DNA sequence: TGTGCCAGCAGCTTGGTCGCTAGCGGGAAAGGTGAGCAGTTCTTC.